The 17 T cell receptor beta chains below were found in one sample sequenced in a study of PD-1 blockade in mismatch repair-deficient tumors. Generated by immunoSEQ multiplex PCR, the TCRdb table keeps only in-frame clones and is missing some. The sample lists approximately 100,000 clones; approximately 80% were seen once. The source material was peripheral blood, sampled 35 to 37 weeks after starting pembrolizumab. All receptors come from an adult with mismatch repair-deficient cancer.

The chain couples TRBV7-2 to TRBJ2-1; 8 bases line up with TRBD2. Losses at the gene ends were 8 bases for V and 6 bases for J; bases not matched to a gene: 12. The CDR3 spans 15 residues. Germline-derived CDR1 and CDR2 are SGHTA and FQGNSA. The CDR3 region is CASFPGGGRSNEQFF. The DNA of the CDR3 is TGTGCCAGCTTCCCGGGGGGCGGGAGGAGCAATGAGCAGTTCTTC. Full variable domain (outside the CDR3, taken from reference TRBV7-2 and TRBJ2-1): GAGVSQSPSNKVTEKGKDVELRCDPISGHTALYWYRQSLGQGLEFLIYFQGNSAPDKSGLPSDRFSAERTGGSVSTLTIQRTQQEDSAVYLCASFPGGGRSNEQFFGPGTRLTVL.

This chain connects TRBV7-9 to TRBJ2-5; 11 nucleotides line up with TRBD2. Trimming removed 3 bases from V and 5 bases from J; junction bases left unmatched: 2. Germline V gene sequence: CDR1 SEHNR, CDR2 FQNEAQ (reference sequence). The CDR3 is 14 amino acids. The CDR3 sequence is CASSFTSGSETQYF. The CDR3 coding sequence is TGTGCCAGCAGCTTCACTAGCGGGAGCGAGACCCAGTACTTC.

The V and J genes are TRBV25-1 and TRBJ2-7; D is possibly TRBD1 (5 bases). Germline CDR1 is MGHDK and CDR2 is SYGVNS. V dropped 0 bases and J dropped 0 bases, with 18 bases sitting between them. The CDR3 is made up of 18 amino acids. The CDR3 sequence: CASSEYFQGQRGSYEQYF. CDR3 DNA: TGTGCCAGCAGTGAATATTTCCAGGGCCAAAGGGGCTCCTACGAGCAGTACTTC.

This chain connects TRBV19 to TRBJ1-1, with D perhaps matching TRBD1 (5 bases). Germline CDR1 LNHDA, CDR2 SQIVND (reference sequence). The CDR3 is made up of 14 amino acids. V was clipped by 7 bases and J by 0 bases, with 12 bases between them. CDR3 loop: CASIDQGVNTEAFF. The CDR3 nucleotides are TGTGCCAGTATCGATCAGGGAGTGAACACTGAAGCTTTCTTT.

The rearrangement joins TRBV6-5 to TRBJ2-7; weak D call: TRBD2 (7 bases). The CDR3 has 14 amino acids. Germline V CDR1 and CDR2: MNHEY, SVGAGI. V shed 6 bases and J shed 1 base, with 13 bases lying between them. Here the CDR3 DNA reads TGTGCCAGCAGATTCGAGGGGGGGTCCTACGAGCAGTACTTC. Its translation is CASRFEGGSYEQYF.

The V and J genes are TRBV28 and TRBJ2-3, with a tentative D call TRBD1 (6 bases). This CDR3 is 16 amino acids long. Trimming took 4 bases from V and 0 from J, leaving 14 bases between them. CDR1 MDHEN and CDR2 SYDVKM come from the germline V gene. In DNA, the CDR3 is TGTGCCAGCAGTTACATCCGGGACAAGAGCACAGATACGCAGTATTTT. As protein: CASSYIRDKSTDTQYF.

The V and J genes are TRBV28 and TRBJ1-2, with D perhaps matching TRBD1 (5 bases). V shed 1 base and J shed 3 bases, with 15 bases lying between them. Germline-derived CDR1 and CDR2 are MDHEN and SYDVKM. CDR3 length equals 16 residues. CDR3 residues: CASSLSDWGEYYGYTF. CDR3 nucleotide sequence: TGTGCCAGCAGTTTATCGGACTGGGGGGAATACTATGGCTACACCTTC.

Only a few counts were recorded for this clone. Compared with germline, one end of the junction differs, possibly owing to a read error. V usage is TRBV5-1 and J usage is TRBJ2-7; 8 positions match TRBD1. Per the germline V gene, CDR1 is SGHRS and CDR2 is YFSETQ. CDR3 length: 12 amino acids. CDR3 nucleotides: TGCGCCAGCAGCCTGGACAGGGATCGTTGGCGCTTC. Amino acid sequence: CASSLDRDRWRF.

The chain has TRBV15 and TRBJ1-5; D might be TRBD1 (6 bases). Germline CDR1 is LNHNV and CDR2 is YYDKDF (reference sequence). The V end lost 6 bases, the J end lost 3 bases, and 15 bases lay between the germline ends. This CDR3 contains 15 residues. CDR3 nucleotide sequence: TGTGCCACCAGTTGGTCGACAGGATCCAATCAGCCCCAGCATTTT. Its translation: CATSWSTGSNQPQHF.

The chain joins TRBV11-3 to TRBJ1-2; no clear D gene. Germline CDR1 SGHNT, CDR2 YENEEA. The CDR3 extends over 15 amino acids. V was pared by 1 base and J by 6 bases, with 15 bases between. The chain's CDR3 is CASSLGLVGGNGYTF. CDR3 nucleotide sequence: TGTGCCAGCAGCTTAGGTTTAGTCGGCGGGAATGGCTACACCTTC.

This rearrangement joins TRBV5-4 to TRBJ2-7; 7 bases map to TRBD1. CDR1 SGHNT and CDR2 YYREEE come from the germline V gene (reference sequence). V trimming: 4 bases; J trimming: 5 bases; junction bases outside the gene matches: 3. There are 12 residues in the CDR3. The CDR3 sequence: CASSLGQHEQYF. As DNA, the CDR3 is TGTGCCAGCAGCCTGGGACAGCACGAGCAGTACTTC. Using reference TRBV5-4 and TRBJ2-7 for the parts outside the CDR3, the full variable domain is ETGVTQSPTHLIKTRGQQVTLRCSSQSGHNTVSWYQQALGQGPQFIFQYYREEENGRGNFPPRFSGLQFPNYSSELNVNALELDDSALYLCASSLGQHEQYFGPGTRLTVT.

The genes are TRBV29-1 and TRBJ2-3; D gene ambiguous. The CDR3 spans 13 residues. The germline V and J ends were trimmed by 2 bases and 6 bases, with 12 bases remaining between them. Germline assignment: CDR1 SQVTM and CDR2 ANQGSEA. CDR3 amino acids: CSVEKIGGDTQYF. The CDR3 region has the DNA TGCAGCGTTGAAAAGATTGGTGGGGATACGCAGTATTTT.

The V and J genes are TRBV2 and TRBJ2-1, with no clear D. This CDR3 has 15 residues. Trimming cost V 2 bases and J 4 bases, with 12 bases left between them. Germline V gene data show CDR1 as SNHLY and CDR2 as FYNNEI. CDR3 sequence reads: CASSELGGPYNEQFF. The CDR3 DNA is TGTGCCAGCAGTGAATTGGGTGGACCTTACAATGAGCAGTTCTTC.

V and J are TRBV7-9 and TRBJ2-3; D unclear. V was cut by 8 bases and J by 11 bases, with 8 bases left in between. This CDR3 has 9 amino acids. Germline V gene data show CDR1 as SEHNR and CDR2 as FQNEAQ (reference sequence). CDR3 protein: CASGLEQYF. The CDR3 region has the DNA TGTGCCAGCGGGCTTGAGCAGTATTTT.

J is TRBJ2-3 and V is TRBV5-4; possibly TRBD1 for D (5 bases). CDR1 and CDR2 (germline): SGHNT, YYREEE (reference sequence). This CDR3 spans 14 amino acids. The V gene lost 0 bases and the J gene lost 1 base, with 6 bases spanning the gap. The CDR3 DNA sequence: TGTGCCAGCAGCTTGGGACAGCGCACAGATACGCAGTATTTT. It codes for CASSLGQRTDTQYF.

J is TRBJ2-5 and V is TRBV7-2, with D hard to call. The CDR3 sequence is 13 residues long. V was cut by 5 bases and J by 5 bases, with 12 bases left in between. Per the germline V gene, CDR1 is SGHTA and CDR2 is FQGNSA. This chain's CDR3 is CASSGSRIETQYF. Here the CDR3 DNA reads TGTGCCAGCAGCGGAAGCAGGATCGAGACCCAGTACTTC.

The rearrangement links TRBV7-3 to TRBJ2-3; D gene uncertain. Trimming pared 5 bases from V and 3 bases from J, leaving 12 bases between. This CDR3 spans 14 amino acids. Germline V gene lookup returns CDR1 SGHTA and CDR2 FQGTGA. The CDR3 is CASSLNPQTDTQYF. The CDR3 DNA is TGTGCCAGCAGCCTCAATCCCCAGACAGATACGCAGTATTTT.